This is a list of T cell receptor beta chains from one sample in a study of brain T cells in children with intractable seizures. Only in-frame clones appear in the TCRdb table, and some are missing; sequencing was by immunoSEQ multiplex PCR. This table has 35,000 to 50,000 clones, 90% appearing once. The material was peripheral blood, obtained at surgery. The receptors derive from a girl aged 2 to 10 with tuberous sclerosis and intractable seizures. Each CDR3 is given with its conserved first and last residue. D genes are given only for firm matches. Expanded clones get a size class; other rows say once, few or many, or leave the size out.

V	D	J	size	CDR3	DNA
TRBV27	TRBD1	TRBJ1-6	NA	CASSFETGRNSPLHF	TGTGCCAGCAGTTTCGAGACAGGGAGGAATTCACCCCTCCACTTT
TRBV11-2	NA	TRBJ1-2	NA	CASSLALGATGGYTF	TGTGCCAGCAGCTTAGCGCTGGGGGCGACGGGGGGCTACACCTTC
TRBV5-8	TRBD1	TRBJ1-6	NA	CASSTLDRGNSPLHF	TGTGCCAGCAGCACCCTGGACAGGGGGAATTCACCCCTCCACTTT
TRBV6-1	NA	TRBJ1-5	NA	CASSEGGKQPQHF	TGTGCCAGCAGTGAGGGGGGTAAGCAGCCCCAGCATTTT
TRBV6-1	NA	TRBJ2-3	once	CASSDRDFQDTQYF	TGTGCCAGCAGTGACCGGGACTTCCAAGATACGCAGTATTTT
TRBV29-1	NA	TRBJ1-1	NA	CSVTPGNTEAFF	TGCAGCGTTACCCCAGGGAACACTGAAGCTTTCTTT
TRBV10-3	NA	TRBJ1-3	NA	CAIAPKQGSIGNTIYF	TGTGCCATAGCCCCAAAACAGGGCTCAATTGGAAACACCATATATTTT
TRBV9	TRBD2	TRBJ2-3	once	CASSAVLAGGGTDTQYF	TGTGCCAGCAGCGCCGTGCTAGCGGGGGGCGGAACAGATACGCAGTATTTT
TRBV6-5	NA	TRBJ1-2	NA	CASSIVESNYGYTF	TGTGCCAGCAGCATCGTCGAATCAAACTATGGCTACACCTTC
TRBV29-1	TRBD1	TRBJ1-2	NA	CSVYRGRGYGYTF	TGCAGCGTGTACAGGGGGCGAGGCTATGGCTACACCTTC
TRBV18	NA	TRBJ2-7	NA	CASSRDAQGEQYF	TGTGCCAGCTCACGGGACGCACAGGGCGAGCAGTACTTC
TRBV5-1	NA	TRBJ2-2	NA	CASSLWGSSGTGELFF	TGCGCCAGCAGCTTGTGGGGATCCTCAGGGACCGGGGAGCTGTTTTTT
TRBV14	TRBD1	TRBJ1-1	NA	CASSPVGQGRTEAFF	TGTGCCAGCAGCCCCGTCGGACAGGGAAGGACTGAAGCTTTCTTT
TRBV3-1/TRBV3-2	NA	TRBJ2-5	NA	CASSGGYQETQYF	TGTGCCAGCAGCGGGGGTTACCAAGAGACCCAGTACTTC
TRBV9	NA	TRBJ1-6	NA	CASSVDNSPLHF	TGTGCCAGCAGCGTGGATAATTCACCCCTCCACTTT
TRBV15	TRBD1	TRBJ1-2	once	CATSRDQGANYGYTF	TGTGCCACCAGCAGAGACCAGGGGGCTAACTATGGCTACACCTTC
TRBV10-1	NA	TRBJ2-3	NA	CASSEWAGREDTQYF	TGCGCCAGCAGTGAGTGGGCAGGACGTGAAGATACGCAGTATTTT
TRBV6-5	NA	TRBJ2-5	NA	CASRVADQETQYF	TGTGCCAGCAGGGTAGCGGACCAAGAGACCCAGTACTTC
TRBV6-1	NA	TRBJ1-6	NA	CASSEIGPLISPLHF	TGTGCCAGCAGTGAAATCGGCCCCCTTATTTCACCCCTCCACTTT
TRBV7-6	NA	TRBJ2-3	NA	CASSRLTGLHSTDTQYF	TGTGCCAGCAGCCGACTTACAGGACTCCATAGCACAGATACGCAGTATTTT
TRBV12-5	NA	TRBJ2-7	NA	CASGPITKKGQVGYEQYF	TGTGCTAGTGGTCCCATCACCAAAAAGGGGCAAGTGGGGTACGAGCAGTACTTC
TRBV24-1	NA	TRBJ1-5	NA	CATSGTIGQPQHF	TGTGCCACCAGTGGCACAATAGGGCAGCCCCAGCATTTT
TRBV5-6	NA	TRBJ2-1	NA	CASSLFSSNEQFF	TGTGCCAGCAGCTTGTTTTCATCCAATGAGCAGTTCTTC
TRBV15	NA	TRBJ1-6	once	CATSSLQDYNSPLHF	TGTGCCACCAGCAGTTTGCAAGACTATAATTCACCCCTCCACTTT
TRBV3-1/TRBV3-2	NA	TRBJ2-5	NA	CASSQGPQVKGETQYF	TGTGCCAGCAGCCAAGGCCCCCAAGTCAAAGGAGAGACCCAGTACTTC
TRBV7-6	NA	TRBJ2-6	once	CASSPHSGGTGANVLTF	TGTGCCAGCAGCCCACACTCCGGGGGCACGGGGGCCAACGTCCTGACTTTC
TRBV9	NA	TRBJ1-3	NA	CASSVGGVSGNTIYF	TGTGCCAGCAGCGTAGGAGGGGTATCTGGAAACACCATATATTTT
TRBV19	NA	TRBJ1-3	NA	CASTLGRSGNTIYF	TGTGCCAGTACTCTCGGACGGTCTGGAAACACCATATATTTT